This record covers a single TCR beta chain. This sample is part of a study of blood T cell repertoires in COVID-19. Study information: The study drew acute and convalescent COVID-19 samples from the United States, Italy and Spain. Nucleic acid was either cDNA or gDNA, and it came from T cells, B-cell-depleted T cells, or PBMCs.

V was clipped by 5 bases and J by 4 bases, with 20 bases between them. Germline CDR1 is MNHEY and CDR2 is SVGEGT. CDR3 length equals 16 residues. In the original workflow: Scientists estimated how many nucleated cells there were by amplifying reference gene primers. The data were produced by immunoSEQ multiplex PCR, yet TCRdb's version contains in-frame clones alone and is incomplete. That table gives V, J and clone size, and the DNA gave D and trimming. The sample has around 35,000 clones, more than 75% seen once; the top ten hold roughly three fifths. The chain is built from TRBV6-2 or TRBV6-3 and TRBJ1-2; the D gene is possibly TRBD1 (5 bases). The clonotype was recovered from an older man with acute or convalescent COVID-19. The sample comprised peripheral blood. DNA of the CDR3: TGTGCCAGCAGTGCCCGGGGGGGTCAGATCGCCTATGGCTACACCTTC. It specifies CASSARGGQIAYGYTF.